The 26 T cell receptor beta chains in this list originate from one sample, sequenced in a study of cytomegalovirus exposure and HLA in healthy donors. PCR was performed using 60 Vbeta and 13 Jbeta primers. Produced via immunoSEQ multiplex PCR; TCRdb's table is partial and in-frame only. The table has around 110,000 clones, about 70% seen once; the top ten hold roughly 0.87%. Sequences were obtained from PBMCs. These receptors were taken from a woman in her 30s in good health and CMV-seronegative.

The chain carries TRBV4-2 and TRBJ2-1, with TRBD2 matching over 9 bases. CDR1 is LGHNA and CDR2 is YNFKEQ in the germline V gene. There are 17 residues in the CDR3. V lost 8 bases, J lost 6 bases, and 17 bases stayed unmatched. Written as DNA, the CDR3 is TGTGCCAGCCGGATCCTAGCGGGCGGGAGGGTGCCCAATGAGCAGTTCTTC. This translates into CASRILAGGRVPNEQFF.

This clone has only a few counts. This chain joins TRBV2 and TRBJ1-1; the D gene is possibly TRBD1 (5 bases). The CDR3 spans 11 residues. Germline assignment: CDR1 SNHLY and CDR2 FYNNEI. Trimming took 11 bases from V and 2 from J, leaving 9 bases between them. The CDR3 DNA follows: TGTGCCCTCGGGGGTAACACTGAAGCTTTCTTT. Its protein product is CALGGNTEAFF.

The genes are TRBV14 and TRBJ2-2; weak D call: TRBD2 (6 bases). V lost 0 bases and J lost 5, with 10 bases in between. The CDR3 loop spans 15 amino acids. CDR1 is SGHDN and CDR2 is FVKESK in the germline V gene. In DNA, the CDR3 is TGTGCCAGCAGCCAAGATGGACTAAAAACCGGGGAGCTGTTTTTT. It translates to CASSQDGLKTGELFF.

This clone was counted only a few times. The chain combines TRBV14 with TRBJ2-7; 7 bases map to TRBD2. This CDR3 has 16 residues. The V and J ends lost 4 bases and 6 bases, in that order; junction bases with no gene match: 15. Germline values: CDR1 SGHDN, CDR2 FVKESK. The CDR3 region is CASSRNVAWGGSEQYF. CDR3 coding DNA: TGTGCCAGCAGCCGGAATGTGGCTTGGGGGGGGAGCGAGCAGTACTTC. Filled out from reference TRBV14 and TRBJ2-7, the complete variable domain reads EAGVTQFPSHSVIEKGQTVTLRCDPISGHDNLYWYRRVMGKEIKFLLHFVKESKQDESGMPNNRFLAERTGGTYSTLKVQPAELEDSGVYFCASSRNVAWGGSEQYFGPGTRLTVT.

This chain connects TRBV19 to TRBJ1-5, with no clear D. The germline V gene has CDR1 LNHDA and CDR2 SQIVND (reference sequence). This CDR3 is built from 18 residues. The V and J ends lost 3 bases and 1 base respectively, with 19 bases between them. DNA for the CDR3: TGTGCCAGTAGTATTAGAGCGGGAGGTACGAAAAGCAATCAGCCCCAGCATTTT. Its translation: CASSIRAGGTKSNQPQHF. The full variable domain, rest sourced from reference TRBV19 and TRBJ1-5, is DGGITQSPKYLFRKEGQNVTLSCEQNLNHDAMYWYRQDPGQGLRLIYYSQIVNDFQKGDIAEGYSVSREKKESFPLTVTSAQKNPTAFYLCASSIRAGGTKSNQPQHFGDGTRLSIL.

This clone was observed once. V usage is TRBV4-1 and J usage is TRBJ1-4; no firm D call. Trimming took 0 bases from V and 8 from J, leaving 19 bases between them. Germline V gene lookup returns CDR1 MGHRA and CDR2 YSYEKL. The CDR3 runs 17 residues. The CDR3 here is CASSQESVRSVEEKLFF. Written as DNA, the CDR3 is TGCGCCAGCAGCCAAGAATCGGTTCGTTCCGTCGAAGAAAAACTGTTTTTT.

This clone is a singleton in its sample. This sequence joins TRBV29-1 and TRBJ1-5, with a weak D call TRBD1 (5 bases). Germline lookup yields CDR1 SQVTM and CDR2 ANQGSEA. The ends were cut back, 2 bases at V and 5 bases at J, with 13 bases in the middle. The CDR3 runs to 14 residues. Here the CDR3 reads CSVESQGGDQPQHF. The CDR3 nucleotides are TGCAGCGTTGAAAGCCAGGGCGGTGATCAGCCCCAGCATTTT.

This chain connects TRBV18 to TRBJ1-2, with D possibly matching TRBD1 (5 bases). Germline CDR1 and CDR2: KGHSH and LQKENI. This CDR3 region has 16 residues. The V end lost 0 bases, the J end lost 8 bases, and 19 bases lay between the germline ends. The CDR3 sequence is CASSPPNHGGIGGYTF. CDR3 in DNA: TGTGCCAGCTCACCACCAAACCATGGGGGGATAGGAGGCTACACCTTC.

V is TRBV7-9 and J is TRBJ1-1, with D possibly matching TRBD1 (5 bases). CDR3 length: 14 amino acids. Germline V gene data show CDR1 as SEHNR and CDR2 as FQNEAQ (reference sequence). V was pared by 3 bases and J by 0 bases, with 8 bases between. Written as DNA, the CDR3 is TGTGCCAGCAGCTTGGCGACAGTGAACACTGAAGCTTTCTTT. Residues: CASSLATVNTEAFF.

J is TRBJ1-2 and V is TRBV7-9; TRBD1 matches 8 bases. This CDR3 has 12 residues. Germline CDR1 is SEHNR and CDR2 is FQNEAQ (reference sequence). The V gene end was trimmed by 10 bases and the J gene end by 8 bases; junction bases not matched to a gene: 9. The CDR3 protein is CATSPRGHGYTF. CDR3 nucleotide sequence: TGTGCCACCTCCCCCAGGGGGCACGGCTACACCTTC.

The J gene is TRBJ2-3, the V gene TRBV6-6; TRBD2 matches at 9 bases. This CDR3 spans 15 amino acids. Germline V gene data show CDR1 as MNHNY and CDR2 as SVGAGI (reference sequence). V was pared by 4 bases and J by 5 bases, with 7 bases of the junction left unmatched. CDR3 protein: CASSWREGQGDTQYF. The CDR3 DNA follows: TGTGCCAGCAGTTGGCGGGAGGGCCAGGGAGATACGCAGTATTTT.

The chain links TRBV18 to TRBJ1-1; 9 positions match TRBD1. CDR3 length: 16 amino acids. J lost 5 bases, V lost 0 bases, and 7 bases had no gene match. In germline, CDR1 is KGHSH, CDR2 LQKENI. CDR3 in DNA: TGTGCCAGCTCACCACCTAACAGGGGGCCTGGAACTGAAGCTTTCTTT. It encodes CASSPPNRGPGTEAFF.

As regards this clone: An end of the junction differs from the germline gene, which may be a read error. V usage is TRBV25-1 and J usage is TRBJ2-7; D is unresolved. The CDR3 has 11 residues. Germline assignment: CDR1 MGHDK and CDR2 SYGVNS. The CDR3 region is CASSQSCEQYF. In DNA, the CDR3 is TGTGCCAGCAGTCAATCCTGCGAGCAGTACTTC.

This clone was seen only a few times. The V call is TRBV6-4, the J call TRBJ2-3, with 8 bases lining up with TRBD2. The CDR3 runs to 15 residues. Germline loops: CDR1 MRHNA, CDR2 SNTAGT. With V trimmed by 2 bases and J by 3 bases, 4 bases remained unmatched. The CDR3 protein is CASSDGSGGTDTQYF. For the CDR3, the DNA is TGTGCCAGCAGTGACGGGAGCGGGGGAACAGATACGCAGTATTTT.

This clone was counted once. This chain connects TRBV19 to TRBJ1-4; D is uncertain. V was pared by 7 bases and J by 8 bases, with 14 bases between. Germline CDR1 LNHDA, CDR2 SQIVND (reference sequence). This CDR3 is 13 amino acids long. CDR3 amino acids: CASNKGWSEKLFF. The CDR3 DNA follows: TGTGCCAGTAATAAAGGTTGGAGCGAAAAACTGTTTTTT.

The chain uses TRBV13 and TRBJ2-3; 7 nucleotides line up with TRBD2. With 5 bases clipped from V and 9 bases from J, the junction kept 11 bases outside the gene matches. Germline lookup yields CDR1 PRHDT and CDR2 FYEKMQ (reference sequence). CDR3 length: 14 residues. CDR3 in DNA: TGTGCCAGCAGCACCCCGGACTGGGAGGGCACGCAGTATTTT. This encodes CASSTPDWEGTQYF.

The chain combines TRBV10-2 with TRBJ2-7, with D possibly TRBD1 on 6 matching bases. CDR1 is WSHSY, CDR2 SAAADI, per germline. V lost 4 bases and J 2 bases, leaving 12 bases between the germline ends. CDR3 size: 14 residues. CDR3 amino acids: CASSGQGPPYEQYF. The CDR3 bases are TGCGCCAGCAGTGGTCAGGGGCCCCCCTACGAGCAGTACTTC.

This sequence joins TRBV29-1 and TRBJ1-1; D is unresolved. Germline V gives CDR1 SQVTM, CDR2 ANQGSEA. This CDR3 has 13 amino acids. V lost 4 bases and J 0 bases, leaving 9 bases between the germline ends. The CDR3 is CSVGPGLNTEAFF. The CDR3 DNA reads TGCAGCGTTGGCCCAGGTCTGAACACTGAAGCTTTCTTT.

V gene TRBV9 combines with J gene TRBJ1-2; 9 nucleotides match TRBD1. The CDR3 loop spans 15 amino acids. Trimming cost V 3 bases and J 5 bases; bases outside gene matches: 8. CDR1 is SGDLS, CDR2 YYNGEE, per germline. CDR3 DNA sequence: TGTGCCAGCAGCGCCGGGCCGACAGGGGGATATGGCTACACCTTC. Translating it yields CASSAGPTGGYGYTF.

This clone was seen a single time. The chain employs TRBV18 and TRBJ2-1; 7 nucleotides agree with TRBD2. V shed 6 bases and J 10 bases; nucleotides not matched to a gene: 3. Germline V gene lookup returns CDR1 KGHSH and CDR2 LQKENI. CDR3 length equals 11 residues. CDR3 DNA: TGTGCCAGCTCCTCCGGGGGGGAGCAGTTCTTC. Its translation is CASSSGGEQFF.

The rearrangement uses TRBV5-1 and TRBJ2-7; TRBD1 matches at 9 bases. J gave up 6 bases and V 4 bases, and 8 bases lay outside the gene matches. There are 14 residues in the CDR3. From germline, CDR1 is SGHRS and CDR2 YFSETQ. DNA for the CDR3: TGCGCCAGCAGCCCGGGACAGGGTTGGAGCGAGCAGTACTTC. Translation gives CASSPGQGWSEQYF.

The J gene is TRBJ1-5, the V gene TRBV7-2; no clear D. Germline V gives CDR1 SGHTA, CDR2 FQGNSA. Trimming shortened V by 2 bases and J by 5 bases, and 4 bases separated the two germline ends. CDR3 length: 12 amino acids. This CDR3 reads CASSLTDQPQHF. Written as DNA, the CDR3 is TGTGCCAGCAGCTTAACGGATCAGCCCCAGCATTTT.

This sequence joins TRBV6-5 and TRBJ2-3, with 7 bases fitting TRBD2. Unmatched junction bases numbered 7, after V lost 3 bases and J lost 7 bases. Germline V lookup: CDR1 MNHEY, CDR2 SVGAGI. This CDR3 comprises 14 residues. CDR3 residues: CASSYQGGSNTQYF. The CDR3 DNA sequence: TGTGCCAGCAGTTATCAGGGCGGGAGTAATACGCAGTATTTT.

J is TRBJ1-1 and V is TRBV30; 10 nucleotides match TRBD1. CDR3 size: 17 residues. Germline CDR1 reads GTSNPN; CDR2 reads SVGIG (reference sequence). V lost 1 base and J lost 3; bases outside the gene matches: 11. The DNA for the CDR3 is TGTGCCTGGAGTGCGGGGAGGGGACAGGGGAGGGACACTGAAGCTTTCTTT. Encoded protein: CAWSAGRGQGRDTEAFF.

V and J are TRBV25-1 and TRBJ2-7, with D possibly being TRBD1 (6 bases). V lost 6 bases, J lost 6 bases, and 18 bases lay in between. The length of the CDR3 is 14 residues. Germline V gene lookup returns CDR1 MGHDK and CDR2 SYGVNS. The CDR3 DNA follows: TGTGCCAGCAGGGGACACGGTGAAACCAGCGAGCAGTACTTC. Protein: CASRGHGETSEQYF.

This clone was observed a single time. V is TRBV19 and J is TRBJ2-3; 7 bases fit TRBD1. Per the germline V gene, CDR1 is LNHDA and CDR2 is SQIVND (reference sequence). The CDR3 loop spans 16 amino acids. J was trimmed by 4 bases and V by 1 base; bases with no gene match: 8. CDR3 sequence (DNA): TGTGCCAGTAGTATAGTGGGGCAGGGGGTCGCAGATACGCAGTATTTT. This encodes CASSIVGQGVADTQYF.